This TCR gamma chain was sequenced in a study of gammadelta T cells in human blood. Study observations and caveats: Right after birth, innate γδ T cells reportedly expanded polyclonally after microbial exposure.

The trim removed 0 bases at V and 8 bases at J, leaving 22 bases unmatched. From germline, CDR1 is EGSTGY and CDR2 YDSYTSSV. The CDR3 extends over 18 amino acids. This clone was detected only a few times. Its antigen is not known. TCRdb called clones anew from the RT-PCR reads with CATT. The profile shows 700 to 950 gamma-chain clones, 9% of them singletons. The J gene is TRGJ1 or TRGJ2, the V gene TRGV4. Sequencing input: non-Vgamma9Vdelta2 gamma-delta T cells from infant blood. The receptor was derived from a human donor. CDR3 sequence reads: CATWDGLRGIAKCDKKLF. The CDR3 region has the DNA TGTGCCACCTGGGATGGGCTGCGTGGGATCGCCAAATGTGATAAGAAACTCTTT.